The rows below give T cell receptor beta chains drawn from one sample of a study of blood T cell repertoires in COVID-19. Sequencing used immunoSEQ multiplex PCR; TCRdb keeps in-frame clones, though not all of them. The data contain some 150,000 clones, approximately 85% of them singletons. Input material: peripheral blood. Every receptor here comes from a man aged 55 to 70 with COVID-19, enrolled during active disease. Both conserved end residues are trimmed from each CDR3. D genes are given only for firm matches.

NA	TRBV6-2/TRBV6-3	ASSPDGGGSNQPQH
NA	TRBV5-6	ASSTAPPVYT
TRBD1	TRBV7-9	ASSLDRGAGYT
NA	TRBV30	AWRESLSGNTIY
NA	TRBV25-1	ASSDTDDNEQF
NA	TRBV9	ASSERQAAYNEQF
TRBD1	TRBV6-5	ASSQTGGREKLF
TRBD2	TRBV6-5	ASSYSSSGYNEQF
TRBD1	TRBV2	ASKPGQYNEQF
NA	TRBV6-1	ASSDGQGINGYT
TRBD1	TRBV7-9	ASSPRTGLNEKLF
TRBD1	TRBV6-5	ASSYANRGQETQY
TRBD2	TRBV2	ASMGLAGENEQF